The rows below give T cell receptor beta chains drawn from one sample of a study of blood T cell repertoires in COVID-19. Here immunoSEQ multiplex PCR was the method, and the copy in TCRdb shows in-frame clones only, minus some. This table has 140,000 or so clones, about 79% appearing once. Sequencing used PBMCs or T cells enriched from blood (not recorded which). Receptors originate from a man aged 50-59 years who had recovered from COVID-19. CDR3s include the opening cysteine and the closing phenylalanine or tryptophan. The D gene is left open where the match is weak. The size of a clone is reported for some rows only, either as once, few or many, or as a class for expanded clones.

V gene: TRBV6-5; clone size: few; D gene: .; J gene: TRBJ1-2; CDR3 protein: CASRTGINYGYTF; CDR3 DNA: TGTGCCAGCAGAACAGGGATTAACTATGGCTACACCTTC
V gene: TRBV7-9; clone size: once; D gene: TRBD1; J gene: TRBJ1-6; CDR3 protein: CASSFGTVSYNSPLHF; CDR3 DNA: TGTGCCAGCAGTTTCGGGACAGTCTCCTATAATTCACCCCTCCACTTT
V gene: TRBV30; clone size: .; D gene: .; J gene: TRBJ1-5; CDR3 protein: CAWSTKAAQHF; CDR3 DNA: TGTGCCTGGAGTACCAAAGCGGCCCAGCATTTT
V gene: TRBV5-1; clone size: .; D gene: TRBD2; J gene: TRBJ2-7; CDR3 protein: CASTNNRGGSGSYEQYF; CDR3 DNA: TGCGCCAGCACAAACAATCGGGGGGGCTCCGGCTCCTACGAGCAGTACTTC
V gene: TRBV5-5; clone size: .; D gene: TRBD2; J gene: TRBJ2-2; CDR3 protein: CASSLRQGLAGTGELFF; CDR3 DNA: TGTGCCAGCAGCTTGCGTCAGGGACTAGCGGGCACCGGGGAGCTGTTTTTT
V gene: TRBV27; clone size: .; D gene: TRBD1; J gene: TRBJ1-5; CDR3 protein: CASRSDRVESQPQHF; CDR3 DNA: TGTGCCAGCAGGTCAGACAGGGTTGAGAGCCAGCCCCAGCATTTT
V gene: TRBV6-2/TRBV6-3; clone size: .; D gene: .; J gene: TRBJ1-4; CDR3 protein: CASSPGTTNEKLFF; CDR3 DNA: TGTGCCAGCAGTCCCGGGACAACTAATGAAAAACTGTTTTTT
V gene: TRBV6-2/TRBV6-3; clone size: .; D gene: .; J gene: TRBJ2-3; CDR3 protein: CASSYTGDTQYF; CDR3 DNA: TGTGCCAGCAGTTACACTGGAGATACGCAGTATTTT
V gene: TRBV9; clone size: .; D gene: TRBD2; J gene: TRBJ2-7; CDR3 protein: CASSVGGGGTSYEQYF; CDR3 DNA: TGTGCCAGCAGCGTAGGAGGCGGGGGGACCTCCTACGAGCAGTACTTC
V gene: TRBV24-1; clone size: .; D gene: TRBD1; J gene: TRBJ2-3; CDR3 protein: CATSAAPGTGGTDTQYF; CDR3 DNA: TGTGCCACCAGTGCTGCTCCCGGGACAGGGGGCACAGATACGCAGTATTTT
V gene: TRBV19; clone size: .; D gene: TRBD1; J gene: TRBJ2-2; CDR3 protein: CASSVGDRTITGELFF; CDR3 DNA: TGTGCCAGTAGTGTTGGGGACAGGACGATCACCGGGGAGCTGTTTTTT
V gene: TRBV29-1; clone size: .; D gene: TRBD1; J gene: TRBJ1-2; CDR3 protein: CSVLDYDRDSSNYGYTF; CDR3 DNA: TGCAGCGTTTTGGACTACGACCGGGACAGTTCTAACTATGGCTACACCTTC
V gene: TRBV7-6; clone size: .; D gene: TRBD2; J gene: TRBJ2-1; CDR3 protein: CASSLVGGKNNEQFF; CDR3 DNA: TGTGCCAGCAGCTTAGTGGGGGGGAAGAACAATGAGCAGTTCTTC
V gene: TRBV21-1; clone size: once; D gene: .; J gene: TRBJ1-2; CDR3 protein: CASSPPKTTGDSSPGYTF; CDR3 DNA: TGTGCCAGCAGCCCACCAAAAACAACAGGGGATTCATCGCCTGGCTACACCTTC
V gene: TRBV15; clone size: .; D gene: .; J gene: TRBJ1-5; CDR3 protein: CATGGEQAIEVSNQPQHF; CDR3 DNA: TGTGCCACCGGGGGCGAACAGGCAATCGAGGTTAGCAATCAGCCCCAGCATTTT
V gene: TRBV12-5; clone size: .; D gene: .; J gene: TRBJ2-2; CDR3 protein: CASGPLVAGELFF; CDR3 DNA: TGTGCTAGTGGTCCCCTAGTAGCCGGGGAGCTGTTTTTT
V gene: TRBV19; clone size: few; D gene: TRBD1; J gene: TRBJ1-6; CDR3 protein: CATTTGIYNSPLHF; CDR3 DNA: TGTGCCACCACGACAGGGATCTATAATTCACCCCTCCACTTT
V gene: TRBV19; clone size: .; D gene: .; J gene: TRBJ1-4; CDR3 protein: CASSSRSNEKLFF; CDR3 DNA: TGTGCCAGTAGTTCCCGGTCTAATGAAAAACTGTTTTTT
V gene: TRBV25-1; clone size: .; D gene: .; J gene: TRBJ2-2; CDR3 protein: CASSELGDFYTGELFF; CDR3 DNA: TGTGCCAGCAGTGAACTGGGAGACTTTTACACCGGGGAGCTGTTTTTT
V gene: TRBV12-3/TRBV12-4; clone size: .; D gene: .; J gene: TRBJ2-5; CDR3 protein: CASSLQETQYF; CDR3 DNA: TGTGCCAGCAGCCTACAAGAGACCCAGTACTTC
V gene: TRBV3-1/TRBV3-2; clone size: .; D gene: TRBD2; J gene: TRBJ2-7; CDR3 protein: CASSHGRGVSEQYF; CDR3 DNA: TGTGCCAGCAGCCACGGGAGGGGGGTGAGCGAGCAGTACTTC
V gene: TRBV5-4; clone size: .; D gene: TRBD2; J gene: TRBJ2-2; CDR3 protein: CASSVYGTSLKANTGELFF; CDR3 DNA: TGTGCCAGCAGCGTCTACGGGACTAGCCTAAAAGCGAACACCGGGGAGCTGTTTTTT
V gene: TRBV6-6; clone size: .; D gene: TRBD1; J gene: TRBJ1-2; CDR3 protein: CASSRSIRGLKDNYGYTF; CDR3 DNA: TGTGCCAGCAGTCGATCAATCAGGGGGCTGAAGGATAACTATGGCTACACCTTC
V gene: TRBV3-1/TRBV3-2; clone size: once; D gene: .; J gene: TRBJ2-3; CDR3 protein: CAVSGGDTQYF; CDR3 DNA: TGTGCCGTTAGCGGCGGGGATACGCAGTATTTT
V gene: TRBV19; clone size: .; D gene: TRBD1; J gene: TRBJ1-1; CDR3 protein: CASTADRRNTEAFF; CDR3 DNA: TGTGCCAGTACCGCGGACAGGAGGAACACTGAAGCTTTCTTT
V gene: TRBV3-1/TRBV3-2; clone size: .; D gene: .; J gene: TRBJ1-1; CDR3 protein: CASSQDTFTEAFF; CDR3 DNA: TGTGCCAGCAGCCAAGACACTTTTACTGAAGCTTTCTTT
V gene: TRBV4-3; clone size: .; D gene: .; J gene: TRBJ1-4; CDR3 protein: CASSQDFRGAEKLFF; CDR3 DNA: TGCGCCAGCAGCCAAGATTTCAGGGGAGCGGAAAAACTGTTTTTT
V gene: TRBV9; clone size: few; D gene: .; J gene: TRBJ2-7; CDR3 protein: CASSESPLSYEQYF; CDR3 DNA: TGTGCCAGCAGCGAATCTCCGTTGTCCTACGAGCAGTACTTC
V gene: TRBV10-2; clone size: .; D gene: TRBD1; J gene: TRBJ1-4; CDR3 protein: CASQQGIGEKLFF; CDR3 DNA: TGCGCCAGTCAACAGGGGATCGGGGAAAAACTGTTTTTT
V gene: TRBV5-1; clone size: .; D gene: .; J gene: TRBJ1-5; CDR3 protein: CASSSAGRSDQPQHF; CDR3 DNA: TGCGCCAGCAGCTCGGCAGGGAGGTCCGATCAGCCCCAGCATTTT
V gene: TRBV7-3; clone size: .; D gene: .; J gene: TRBJ2-7; CDR3 protein: CASSLGQIPYEQYF; CDR3 DNA: TGTGCCAGCAGCTTAGGGCAGATTCCCTACGAGCAGTACTTC
V gene: TRBV10-3; clone size: .; D gene: TRBD2; J gene: TRBJ2-1; CDR3 protein: CAISSGGLEQFF; CDR3 DNA: TGTGCCATCAGTAGCGGGGGGCTTGAGCAGTTCTTC
V gene: TRBV10-3; clone size: .; D gene: TRBD1; J gene: TRBJ1-1; CDR3 protein: CAIGTGGVNTEAFF; CDR3 DNA: TGTGCCATAGGGACAGGCGGGGTGAACACTGAAGCTTTCTTT
V gene: TRBV28; clone size: once; D gene: TRBD2; J gene: TRBJ2-4; CDR3 protein: CASSLLTSPKNIQYF; CDR3 DNA: TGTGCCAGCAGTTTATTGACTAGCCCCAAAAACATTCAGTACTTC
V gene: TRBV10-3; clone size: .; D gene: .; J gene: TRBJ1-1; CDR3 protein: CAIRRIRRDTMNTEAFF; CDR3 DNA: TGTGCCATCAGGAGAATAAGACGGGACACTATGAACACTGAAGCTTTCTTT
V gene: TRBV18; clone size: .; D gene: TRBD1; J gene: TRBJ1-1; CDR3 protein: CASSPGQGINTEAFF; CDR3 DNA: TGTGCCAGCTCACCGGGACAGGGCATTAACACTGAAGCTTTCTTT
V gene: TRBV2; clone size: once; D gene: TRBD1; J gene: TRBJ1-6; CDR3 protein: CASSDEDRVDSPLHF; CDR3 DNA: TGTGCCAGCAGTGACGAGGACAGGGTCGATTCACCCCTCCACTTT
V gene: TRBV2; clone size: .; D gene: .; J gene: TRBJ2-1; CDR3 protein: CASKGSGFQLNEQFF; CDR3 DNA: TGTGCCAGCAAAGGTTCGGGGTTTCAACTCAATGAGCAGTTCTTC
V gene: TRBV6-5; clone size: .; D gene: TRBD1; J gene: TRBJ2-1; CDR3 protein: CASSSGQGGKDEQFF; CDR3 DNA: TGTGCCAGCAGCTCTGGACAGGGGGGAAAGGATGAGCAGTTCTTC
V gene: TRBV2; clone size: .; D gene: TRBD1; J gene: TRBJ1-4; CDR3 protein: CASAWTGDEKLFF; CDR3 DNA: TGTGCCAGCGCTTGGACAGGGGATGAAAAACTGTTTTTT
V gene: TRBV6-5; clone size: .; D gene: .; J gene: TRBJ1-2; CDR3 protein: CASIDPGLPGYTF; CDR3 DNA: TGTGCCAGCATCGATCCAGGGCTACCTGGCTACACCTTC
V gene: TRBV25-1; clone size: .; D gene: .; J gene: TRBJ1-1; CDR3 protein: CASSEQGNTEAFF; CDR3 DNA: TGTGCCAGCAGTGAACAGGGGAACACTGAAGCTTTCTTT
V gene: TRBV4-1; clone size: .; D gene: .; J gene: TRBJ2-3; CDR3 protein: CASSQVSDSTDTQYF; CDR3 DNA: TGCGCCAGCAGCCAAGTGAGCGACAGCACAGATACGCAGTATTTT
V gene: TRBV18; clone size: .; D gene: TRBD1; J gene: TRBJ1-1; CDR3 protein: CASSPYDRGPTLNTEAFF; CDR3 DNA: TGTGCCAGCTCACCATACGACAGGGGGCCCACTTTGAACACTGAAGCTTTCTTT
V gene: TRBV4-1; clone size: .; D gene: .; J gene: TRBJ1-5; CDR3 protein: CASSQDDGGLRPQHF; CDR3 DNA: TGCGCCAGCAGCCAAGATGATGGCGGTTTAAGGCCCCAGCATTTT
V gene: TRBV6-4; clone size: .; D gene: .; J gene: TRBJ2-3; CDR3 protein: CASSETGFQDTQYF; CDR3 DNA: TGTGCCAGCAGTGAAACGGGGTTCCAAGATACGCAGTATTTT
V gene: TRBV9; clone size: .; D gene: .; J gene: TRBJ2-2; CDR3 protein: CASSVVAGKAGELFF; CDR3 DNA: TGTGCCAGCAGCGTAGTTGCAGGGAAGGCCGGGGAGCTGTTTTTT
V gene: TRBV5-1; clone size: .; D gene: TRBD1; J gene: TRBJ1-2; CDR3 protein: CASSLAGTGGDGYTF; CDR3 DNA: TGCGCCAGCAGCTTGGCCGGGACAGGGGGCGATGGCTACACCTTC
V gene: TRBV4-2; clone size: .; D gene: TRBD1; J gene: TRBJ1-3; CDR3 protein: CASSQVGTGGFSGNTIYF; CDR3 DNA: TGTGCCAGCAGCCAAGTCGGGACAGGGGGTTTCTCTGGAAACACCATATATTTT
V gene: TRBV19; clone size: few; D gene: TRBD1; J gene: TRBJ1-4; CDR3 protein: CASSWTGDNEKLFF; CDR3 DNA: TGTGCCAGTAGTTGGACAGGGGATAATGAAAAACTGTTTTTT
V gene: TRBV21-1; clone size: .; D gene: .; J gene: TRBJ2-7; CDR3 protein: CASSRDIIYEQYF; CDR3 DNA: TGTGCCAGCAGCCGGGACATAATCTACGAGCAGTACTTC
V gene: TRBV7-3; clone size: .; D gene: TRBD2; J gene: TRBJ2-3; CDR3 protein: CASSSRGGQTDTQYF; CDR3 DNA: TGTGCCAGCAGCTCTCGGGGGGGCCAAACAGATACGCAGTATTTT
V gene: TRBV5-1; clone size: .; D gene: .; J gene: TRBJ1-2; CDR3 protein: CASSFPSPDYGYTF; CDR3 DNA: TGCGCCAGCAGCTTTCCGTCACCGGACTATGGCTACACCTTC
V gene: TRBV7-2; clone size: .; D gene: .; J gene: TRBJ1-1; CDR3 protein: CASSRGDFPEAFF; CDR3 DNA: TGTGCCAGCAGCCGCGGGGACTTCCCTGAAGCTTTCTTT
V gene: TRBV5-6; clone size: many; D gene: .; J gene: TRBJ1-2; CDR3 protein: CASSPGAYGYTF; CDR3 DNA: TGTGCCAGCAGCCCAGGGGCTTATGGCTACACCTTC
V gene: TRBV7-6; clone size: .; D gene: TRBD1; J gene: TRBJ1-1; CDR3 protein: CASSTINRGGNTEAFF; CDR3 DNA: TGTGCCAGCAGCACGATTAACAGGGGGGGGAACACTGAAGCTTTCTTT
V gene: TRBV5-1; clone size: .; D gene: .; J gene: TRBJ1-4; CDR3 protein: CASSLSGQPNEKLFF; CDR3 DNA: TGCGCCAGCAGCTTATCTGGACAGCCTAATGAAAAACTGTTTTTT